Shown below are 20 T cell receptor beta chains from a single sample sequenced in a study of shared clonotypes between healthy human individuals. Produced via immunoSEQ multiplex PCR; TCRdb's table is partial and in-frame only. The sample yields under 130,000 clones, around 64% seen once. The sequenced sample was memory CD8+ T cells sorted from blood. The subset denotes: CD45RO+ cells pooled with CCR7-negative TemRA cells. All receptors derive from a woman aged 25 to 45 in good health.

The chain is built from TRBV5-1 and TRBJ2-1; D gene unclear. V shed 7 bases and J shed 0 bases, with 14 bases lying between them. CDR1 is SGHRS, CDR2 YFSETQ, per germline. This CDR3 comprises 15 residues. The CDR3 reads CASRPGQSSYNEQFF. The DNA of the CDR3 is TGCGCCAGCCGCCCCGGGCAGAGCTCCTACAATGAGCAGTTCTTC.

V gene TRBV29-1 combines with J gene TRBJ1-1; D gene uncertain. The CDR3 covers 11 residues. V lost 7 bases and J 1 base, leaving 7 bases between the germline ends. CDR1 SQVTM and CDR2 ANQGSEA come from the germline V gene. The CDR3 coding sequence is TGCAGCGGAGAGACGAACACTGAAGCTTTCTTT. It encodes CSGETNTEAFF. Supplemented by reference TRBV29-1 and TRBJ1-1, the full variable domain reads SAVISQKPSRDICQRGTSLTIQCQVDSQVTMMFWYRQQPGQSLTLIATANQGSEATYESGFVIDKFPISRPNLTFSTLTVSNMSPEDSSIYLCSGETNTEAFFGQGTRLTVV.

The gene calls are TRBV5-1 and TRBJ2-5, with 8 positions matching TRBD2. CDR1 SGHRS and CDR2 YFSETQ come from the germline V gene. After removal of 0 bases from V and 0 bases from J, the junction contained 13 bases not matched to a gene. The CDR3 is 19 amino acids. DNA of the CDR3: TGCGCCAGCAGCTTGGCCCGGTTGAGCGGGAGATTGGACCAAGAGACCCAGTACTTC. As protein: CASSLARLSGRLDQETQYF.

This clone was observed a few times. The chain recombines TRBV4-1 with TRBJ1-2; D is unclear. Per germline, CDR1 MGHRA and CDR2 YSYEKL. V lost 4 bases to trimming and J lost 7 bases, with 22 bases between them. The CDR3 has 16 amino acids. The CDR3 DNA sequence: TGCGCCAGCAGCCGAGGTGAAGGGTCGGGAGGACGTGGCTACACCTTC. It encodes CASSRGEGSGGRGYTF.

V is TRBV28 and J is TRBJ2-1; D is unclear. V was shortened by 6 bases and J by 12 bases, with 12 bases between the two germline ends. The CDR3 covers 11 residues. CDR1 is MDHEN, CDR2 SYDVKM, per germline. The CDR3 region has the DNA TGTGCCAGCAGCGCGGAACAGTTGCAGTTCTTC. The encoded protein is CASSAEQLQFF.

This clone was detected only once. The chain carries TRBV13 and TRBJ1-1; D is perhaps TRBD1 (5 bases). Germline values: CDR1 PRHDT, CDR2 FYEKMQ (reference sequence). The CDR3 loop spans 13 amino acids. Trimming left V 6 bases short and J 4 bases short, with 12 bases between. The CDR3 DNA reads TGTGCCAGCAGTCGGGACCCTGGCACTGAAGCTTTCTTT. Translating it yields CASSRDPGTEAFF.

The rearrangement uses TRBV18 and TRBJ2-7, with TRBD1 matching 11 bases. Germline V gene sequence: CDR1 KGHSH, CDR2 LQKENI. With V trimmed by 5 bases and J by 1 base, 4 bases remained unmatched. This CDR3 contains 15 residues. The CDR3 region is CASSEGTGGSYEQYF. CDR3 bases: TGTGCCAGCTCAGAAGGGACAGGGGGATCCTACGAGCAGTACTTC.

This sequence joins TRBV5-1 and TRBJ2-5, with TRBD1 as a possible D gene (7 bases). Germline CDR1 SGHRS, CDR2 YFSETQ. The CDR3 runs 14 residues. Trimming removed 4 bases at V and 2 bases at J, with 12 bases between. The CDR3 region is CASSGGTEQETQYF. CDR3 bases: TGCGCCAGCAGCGGAGGGACAGAACAAGAGACCCAGTACTTC.

The rearrangement joins TRBV11-2 to TRBJ2-1; perhaps TRBD1 as D (6 bases). Per germline, CDR1 SGHAT and CDR2 FQNNGV. Deletions cut 1 base from V and 0 bases from J, with 16 bases between. The CDR3 loop spans 18 amino acids. CDR3 nucleotides: TGTGCCAGCAGCTTAGGATGGTGGGGGCCTAGCTCCTACAATGAGCAGTTCTTC. This gives the protein CASSLGWWGPSSYNEQFF.

There are a few counts of this clone. CDR3 sequence reads: CASSSGASRGTYEQYF. CDR3 DNA: TGTGCCAGCAGCTCGGGGGCTTCTCGCGGAACCTACGAGCAGTACTTC. The chain carries TRBV7-8 and TRBJ2-7; D may correspond to TRBD1 or TRBD2 (6 bases each). This CDR3 spans 16 amino acids. Trimming stripped 4 bases from V and 2 bases from J, with 18 bases between. Germline values: CDR1 SGHVS, CDR2 FQNEAQ.

This rearrangement joins TRBV20-1 to TRBJ2-5; TRBD1 is a possible D gene (6 bases). Per the germline V gene, CDR1 is DFQATT and CDR2 is SNEGSKA (reference sequence). The CDR3 is 9 residues long. The CDR3: CRVGGTQYF. The DNA of the CDR3 is TGCAGGGTAGGGGGAACCCAGTACTTC.

The V call is TRBV15, the J call TRBJ1-1, with D tentatively TRBD1 (6 bases). This CDR3 is 17 amino acids long. V lost 0 bases and J 0 bases, leaving 14 bases between the germline ends. The germline V gene has CDR1 LNHNV and CDR2 YYDKDF (reference sequence). The CDR3 reads CATSREPRQVLNTEAFF. DNA for the CDR3: TGTGCCACCAGCAGAGAACCCCGACAGGTGCTGAACACTGAAGCTTTCTTT.

The gene calls are TRBV11-2 and TRBJ1-1; 7 nucleotides match TRBD1. The CDR3 runs to 14 residues. Germline V gives CDR1 SGHAT, CDR2 FQNNGV. The J segment lost 0 bases and the V segment lost 4 bases, leaving 2 bases of the junction unmatched. The CDR3 sequence is CASSWGQMNTEAFF. For the CDR3, the DNA is TGTGCCAGCAGCTGGGGACAGATGAACACTGAAGCTTTCTTT.

The CDR3 DNA sequence: TGTGCCACTTCGGGGAACTATGGCTACACCTTC. Protein sequence: CATSGNYGYTF. The genes are TRBV19 and TRBJ1-2; D gene ambiguous. The V end lost 10 bases, the J end lost 2 bases, and 8 bases lay between the germline ends. The CDR3 length is 11 residues. CDR1 is LNHDA, CDR2 SQIVND, per germline (reference sequence).

The V gene is TRBV10-1, the J gene TRBJ2-7; D unclear. V was cut by 8 bases and J by 3 bases, with 20 bases left in between. The CDR3 runs 15 residues. The germline gives CDR1 WNHNN, CDR2 SYGVQD (reference sequence). The CDR3 spells CASGTNSRVDYEQYF. The CDR3 DNA reads TGCGCCAGCGGAACAAACTCCCGAGTGGACTACGAGCAGTACTTC.

In DNA form, the CDR3 reads TGTGCCAGCAGTGACTCTGGGACGTCTGAAGCTTTCTTT. Encoded protein: CASSDSGTSEAFF. The chain joins TRBV6-4 to TRBJ1-1; TRBD1 is a possible D gene (5 bases). Germline V gene data show CDR1 as MRHNA and CDR2 as SNTAGT. V shed 0 bases and J shed 6 bases, with 8 bases lying between them. This CDR3 has 13 amino acids.

V and J are TRBV25-1 and TRBJ1-5; D is unresolved. The CDR3 covers 16 residues. The V and J ends lost 2 bases and 5 bases respectively, with 16 bases between them. Germline values: CDR1 MGHDK, CDR2 SYGVNS. The CDR3, as DNA: TGTGCCAGCAGTGAAGGCCAGGCTGATCTGGATCAGCCCCAGCATTTT. Residues: CASSEGQADLDQPQHF. Drawing the rest from reference TRBV25-1 and TRBJ1-5, the complete variable domain is EADIYQTPRYLVIGTGKKITLECSQTMGHDKMYWYQQDPGMELHLIHYSYGVNSTEKGDLSSESTVSRIRTEHFPLTLESARPSHTSQYLCASSEGQADLDQPQHFGDGTRLSIL.

This clone was picked up a small number of times. The chain employs TRBV6-1 and TRBJ2-6; 11 bases are shared with TRBD1. The CDR3 length is 15 residues. Germline V lookup: CDR1 MNHNS, CDR2 SASEGT. DNA for the CDR3: TGTGCAGAAGGGACAGGGGGAACGGGGGCCAACGTCCTGACTTTC. Residues: CAEGTGGTGANVLTF.

The genes are TRBV7-9 and TRBJ2-7, with D hard to call. V lost 5 bases and J lost 7, with 18 bases in between. This CDR3 is 14 amino acids long. Germline V gene lookup returns CDR1 SEHNR and CDR2 FQNEAQ (reference sequence). CDR3 loop: CASSPTGRPWEQYF. The CDR3 nucleotides are TGTGCCAGCAGCCCTACCGGCCGCCCTTGGGAGCAGTACTTC.

V gene TRBV2 combines with J gene TRBJ2-7; maybe TRBD2 (5 bases). CDR3 length: 15 residues. The germline CDR1 and CDR2 sequences are SNHLY and FYNNEI. Trimming removed 2 bases from V and 7 bases from J, with 18 bases in between. The CDR3 loop reads CASSESTTREWEQYF. For the CDR3, the DNA is TGTGCCAGCAGTGAATCCACCACTAGAGAGTGGGAGCAGTACTTC.